Following are 19 T cell receptor beta chains from one sample sequenced in a study of blood T cell repertoires in COVID-19 (dated by TCRdb to 2020 to 2021). Libraries were built with the immunoSEQ multiplex PCR assay. TCRdb mirrors the immuneACCESS table, restricted to in-frame sequences. Some clones are absent from its copies; in checked studies, under half trace to an unresolved V gene, and the reason for the others is unknown. This sample comprises some 140,000 clones, 79% of them detected only once. The top ten constitute 3% to 4.5% of the sample. The source material was peripheral blood. These receptors all stem from a man aged 55 to 69 with acute or convalescent COVID-19.

V and J are TRBV5-1 and TRBJ1-5, with a tentative D call TRBD1 (5 bases). From germline, CDR1 is SGHRS and CDR2 YFSETQ. Trimming pared 0 bases from V and 3 bases from J, leaving 10 bases between. The CDR3 is 15 residues long. The chain's CDR3 is CASSLAGGDNQPQHF. In DNA form, the CDR3 reads TGCGCCAGCAGCTTGGCCGGGGGGGACAATCAGCCCCAGCATTTT.

The V and J genes are TRBV6-5 and TRBJ1-2, with D maybe TRBD1 (6 bases). Trimming removed 6 bases from V and 8 bases from J, with 16 bases in between. The germline V gene has CDR1 MNHEY and CDR2 SVGAGI. This CDR3 region has 13 residues. Written as DNA, the CDR3 is TGTGCCAGCAGGGGTGACAGGATTGAAGGCTACACCTTC. Encoded protein: CASRGDRIEGYTF.

The V gene is TRBV5-1, the J gene TRBJ1-5, with 7 bases aligning to TRBD1. With V trimmed by 4 bases and J by 7 bases, 5 bases remained unmatched. The CDR3 extends over 13 amino acids. Germline lookup yields CDR1 SGHRS and CDR2 YFSETQ. In nucleotides, the CDR3 is TGCGCCAGCAGCGCCCAGGGGGGCCAGCCCCAGCATTTT. The encoded protein is CASSAQGGQPQHF.

This chain uses TRBV27 with TRBJ1-4; tentative D call: TRBD1 (5 bases). In germline, CDR1 is MNHEY, CDR2 SMNVEV (reference sequence). Trimming left V 6 bases short and J 4 bases short, with 15 bases between. CDR3 length: 15 residues. The CDR3 DNA sequence: TGTGCCAGCAGACCCAACAGGATTGATAATGAAAAACTGTTTTTT. This encodes CASRPNRIDNEKLFF.

This clone was seen only once. The chain carries TRBV2 and TRBJ2-5, with 7 bases fitting TRBD1. The length of the CDR3 is 16 residues. Germline V gene sequence: CDR1 SNHLY, CDR2 FYNNEI. V was clipped by 5 bases and J by 1 base; unmatched bases: 10. The CDR3 sequence is CASSIDRAFFQETQYF. The CDR3, as DNA: TGTGCCAGCAGTATAGACAGGGCATTCTTCCAAGAGACCCAGTACTTC.

The chain combines TRBV19 with TRBJ2-7, with 10 positions matching TRBD2. The CDR3 runs to 16 residues. V lost 5 bases and J lost 2; bases outside the gene matches: 9. Per germline, CDR1 LNHDA and CDR2 SQIVND (reference sequence). CDR3 residues: CASSGLTSGLTYEQYF. The DNA for the CDR3 is TGTGCCAGTAGTGGCCTGACTAGCGGGTTGACCTACGAGCAGTACTTC.

The V call is TRBV28, the J call TRBJ1-5, with 8 bases identical to TRBD1. V lost 2 bases, J lost 7 bases, and 4 bases stayed unmatched. This CDR3 has 14 amino acids. From germline, CDR1 is MDHEN and CDR2 SYDVKM. The chain's CDR3 is CASSLPTGVQPQHF. The CDR3 DNA is TGTGCCAGCAGTTTACCGACAGGGGTCCAGCCCCAGCATTTT.

This sequence joins TRBV5-1 and TRBJ2-4; 7 bases are shared with TRBD1. The trim removed 4 bases at V and 8 bases at J, leaving 9 bases unmatched. This CDR3 comprises 14 residues. Germline V gives CDR1 SGHRS, CDR2 YFSETQ. CDR3 in DNA: TGCGCCAGCAGCCCAGGACAGGAGGCGGACATTCAGTACTTC. It encodes CASSPGQEADIQYF.

This chain links TRBV7-3 with TRBJ2-7; TRBD2 might be the D (7 bases). The V gene's germline CDR1 is SGHTA and CDR2 FQGTGA. The CDR3 loop spans 13 amino acids. V lost 6 bases and J 7 bases, leaving 16 bases between the germline ends. CDR3 sequence: CASSQKRGGEQYF. For the CDR3, the DNA is TGTGCCAGCAGTCAGAAGAGGGGGGGTGAGCAGTACTTC. Filled out from reference TRBV7-3 and TRBJ2-7, the complete variable domain reads GAGVSQTPSNKVTEKGKYVELRCDPISGHTALYWYRQSLGQGPEFLIYFQGTGAADDSGLPNDRFFAVRPEGSVSTLKIQRTERGDSAVYLCASSQKRGGEQYFGPGTRLTVT.

The J gene is TRBJ1-2, the V gene TRBV27, with 7 bases that match TRBD1. The ends lost 6 bases at V and 4 bases at J; junction bases unmatched: 8. CDR3 size: 14 residues. Per germline, CDR1 MNHEY and CDR2 SMNVEV (reference sequence). The CDR3 spells CASRQGQRRYGYTF. The CDR3, as DNA: TGTGCCAGCAGACAGGGACAGCGGCGCTATGGCTACACCTTC.

The chain joins TRBV7-3 to TRBJ2-3, with a weak D call TRBD2 (6 bases). The CDR3 runs to 15 residues. V was shortened by 3 bases and J by 1 base, with 11 bases between the two germline ends. The germline gives CDR1 SGHTA, CDR2 FQGTGA. CDR3 amino acids: CASSFMPGGTDTQYF. The CDR3 DNA reads as TGTGCCAGCAGCTTTATGCCGGGAGGCACAGATACGCAGTATTTT.

The V gene is TRBV28, the J gene TRBJ2-1; 12 bases align to TRBD2. This CDR3 is 16 amino acids long. Germline V gene sequence: CDR1 MDHEN, CDR2 SYDVKM. J lost 4 bases, V lost 5 bases, and 6 bases had no gene match. The CDR3, as DNA: TGTGCCAGCAGTGGACTAGCGGGACAGAAGTACAATGAGCAGTTCTTC. Protein: CASSGLAGQKYNEQFF.

The V call is TRBV7-2, the J call TRBJ1-1, with D perhaps matching TRBD1 (6 bases). Between the trimmed V and J ends, which lost 1 base and 0 bases, there was a span of 9 bases. The CDR3 has 15 amino acids. Germline CDR1 is SGHTA and CDR2 is FQGNSA. The CDR3: CASSLEWTVNTEAFF. For the CDR3, the DNA is TGTGCCAGCAGCTTAGAATGGACAGTGAACACTGAAGCTTTCTTT.

This sequence joins TRBV4-1 and TRBJ2-3; 7 bases line up with TRBD2. V lost 5 bases to trimming and J lost 3 bases; unmatched junction nucleotides: 11. CDR3 length equals 16 residues. Germline loops: CDR1 MGHRA, CDR2 YSYEKL. The CDR3 region is CASSIGSGILTDTQYF. The CDR3 DNA reads as TGCGCCAGCAGCATCGGGAGCGGGATTCTTACAGATACGCAGTATTTT.

This clone appeared a few times. The chain joins TRBV28 to TRBJ1-2, with D perhaps matching TRBD1 (6 bases). Trimming took off 2 bases at V and 8 bases at J, with 15 bases between the two ends. This CDR3 comprises 14 residues. In germline, CDR1 is MDHEN, CDR2 SYDVKM. Here the CDR3 reads CASSLQGLKGGYTF. The CDR3 nucleotides are TGTGCCAGCAGTTTACAGGGGCTTAAGGGGGGCTACACCTTC.

There are a few counts of this clone. The CDR3 nucleotides are TGTGCCAGCAGCTTAGGAGTCCCTGGGGCCAACGTCCTGACTTTC. Protein sequence: CASSLGVPGANVLTF. V and J are TRBV7-2 and TRBJ2-6, with D unclear. Trimming took 1 base from V and 2 from J, leaving 6 bases between them. This CDR3 has 15 residues. The germline V gene encodes CDR1 SGHTA and CDR2 FQGNSA.

The chain joins TRBV30 to TRBJ1-5; D not certain. This CDR3 is built from 13 residues. V lost 0 bases and J 3 bases, leaving 6 bases between the germline ends. Germline CDR1 is GTSNPN and CDR2 is SVGIG (reference sequence). CDR3 protein: CAWSVGLNQPQHF. The DNA of the CDR3 is TGTGCCTGGAGTGTAGGACTCAATCAGCCCCAGCATTTT.

This clone was seen only a few times. The chain carries TRBV5-1 and TRBJ1-1, with D maybe TRBD1 (6 bases). The germline CDR1 and CDR2 sequences are SGHRS and YFSETQ. The V and J ends lost 6 bases and 6 bases respectively, with 15 bases between them. There are 13 residues in the CDR3. CDR3 loop: CASTDRLRSEAFF. CDR3 bases: TGCGCCAGCACCGACAGGTTGCGGTCTGAAGCTTTCTTT.

The chain couples TRBV25-1 to TRBJ2-1; a weak D match, TRBD2 (5 bases). Germline CDR1 reads MGHDK; CDR2 reads SYGVNS. This CDR3 is 16 amino acids long. Trimming removed 3 bases from V and 8 bases from J, with 20 bases in between. The CDR3 nucleotides read TGTGCCAGCAGTGATGTCGTCGGGGTTACTAGGGATGAGCAGTTCTTC. Amino acids: CASSDVVGVTRDEQFF.